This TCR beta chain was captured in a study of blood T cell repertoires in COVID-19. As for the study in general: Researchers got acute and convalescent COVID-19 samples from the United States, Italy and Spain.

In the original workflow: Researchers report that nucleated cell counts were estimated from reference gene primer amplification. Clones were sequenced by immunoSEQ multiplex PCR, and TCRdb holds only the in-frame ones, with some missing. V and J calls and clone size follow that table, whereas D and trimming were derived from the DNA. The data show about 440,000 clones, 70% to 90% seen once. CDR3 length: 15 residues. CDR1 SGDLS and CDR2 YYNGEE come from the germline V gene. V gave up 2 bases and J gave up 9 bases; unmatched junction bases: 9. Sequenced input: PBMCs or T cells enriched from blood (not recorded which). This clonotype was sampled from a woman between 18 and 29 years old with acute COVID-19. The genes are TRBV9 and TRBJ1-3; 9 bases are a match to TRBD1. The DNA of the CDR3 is TGTGCCAGCAGCGTCTCGGGGACAGGGCTTGTCACCATATATTTT. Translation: CASSVSGTGLVTIYF.